The sequence of this TCR beta chain was determined in a study of shared clonotypes between healthy human individuals. Broader study findings: Across several donors, naive CD4 shared around 5.3%, naive CD8 around 3.8%, memory CD4 about 2.5%, memory CD8 over 0.3%.

Assay runs were performed at deep level. Some clones are missing from TCRdb's copy, which holds only in-frame ones; the method was immunoSEQ multiplex PCR. The data show some 2,500,000 clones, under 95% seen once. Trimming stripped 4 bases from V and 8 bases from J, with 17 bases between. Germline assignment: CDR1 SGHVS and CDR2 FQNEAQ. This CDR3 contains 14 residues. In the case of this clone: Its antigen remains unknown.

This clonotype was sampled from a man between 18 and 29 years old in good health. Some clones in this sample may be carry-over from other donors' samples. The specimen sequenced was naive CD4+ T cells from PBMCs. Subset given: CD45RA+ positively selected. The rearrangement links TRBV7-8 to TRBJ1-2; D remains ambiguous. CDR3 nucleotide sequence: TGTGCCAGCAGCTCACCTTTGCCCCTCGGGGGCTACACCTTC. As protein: CASSSPLPLGGYTF.